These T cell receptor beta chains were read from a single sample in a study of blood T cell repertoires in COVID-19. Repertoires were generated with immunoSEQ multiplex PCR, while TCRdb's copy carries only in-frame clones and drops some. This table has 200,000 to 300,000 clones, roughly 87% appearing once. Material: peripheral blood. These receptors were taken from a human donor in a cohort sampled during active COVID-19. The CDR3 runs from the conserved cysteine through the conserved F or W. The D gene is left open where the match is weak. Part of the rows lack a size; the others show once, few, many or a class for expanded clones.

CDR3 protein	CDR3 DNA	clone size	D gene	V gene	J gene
CASSPGTSGASSYNEQFF	TGTGCCAGCAGCCCCGGGACTAGCGGGGCCAGCTCCTACAATGAGCAGTTCTTC	-	TRBD2	TRBV11-3	TRBJ2-1
CATREYFQGTDTQYF	TGTGCCACCAGAGAGTACTTCCAGGGTACAGATACGCAGTATTTT	-	-	TRBV6-6	TRBJ2-3
CASSQVMQGSYNSPLHF	TGTGCCAGCAGCCAAGTGATGCAGGGCTCCTATAATTCACCCCTCCACTTT	-	-	TRBV4-2	TRBJ1-6
CASSYSSSGNSYEQYF	TGTGCCAGCAGTTACTCAAGTAGCGGGAACTCCTACGAGCAGTACTTC	-	TRBD2	TRBV6-6	TRBJ2-7
CASSLSVGGGAEAFF	TGTGCCAGCAGCTTATCCGTAGGCGGGGGGGCTGAAGCTTTCTTT	-	-	TRBV7-7	TRBJ1-1
CASSSLTGGPYEQFF	TGTGCCAGCAGCTCCCTGACGGGAGGGCCTTATGAGCAGTTCTTC	-	TRBD2	TRBV5-4	TRBJ2-1
CASSHPDRPLTGELFF	TGTGCCAGCAGCCACCCCGACAGACCTCTCACCGGGGAGCTGTTTTTT	-	-	TRBV5-4	TRBJ2-2
CASSFSVNTEAFF	TGTGCCAGCAGCTTTTCCGTGAACACTGAAGCTTTCTTT	-	-	TRBV7-8	TRBJ1-1
CASSPPVLAGANVLTF	TGTGCCAGCTCTCCCCCGGTGTTAGCTGGGGCCAACGTCCTGACTTTC	-	-	TRBV2	TRBJ2-6
CASSLSPYLGGIGQPQHF	TGTGCCAGCAGTTTATCCCCTTATCTCGGAGGGATAGGTCAGCCCCAGCATTTT	-	-	TRBV27	TRBJ1-5
CASSQDLLIAGEKETQYF	TGTGCCAGCAGCCAAGACCTCTTGATAGCGGGGGAAAAAGAGACCCAGTACTTC	-	TRBD2	TRBV3-1/TRBV3-2	TRBJ2-5
CASSTNRVLSGYTF	TGTGCCAGTAGTACCAACAGGGTTCTATCTGGCTACACCTTC	-	-	TRBV19	TRBJ1-2
CASSTTGGTEAFF	TGTGCCAGCAGCACGACAGGGGGCACTGAAGCTTTCTTT	few	TRBD1	TRBV7-2	TRBJ1-1
CASSLWTADHGYTF	TGTGCCAGCAGCCTTTGGACAGCCGACCATGGCTACACCTTC	-	-	TRBV5-6	TRBJ1-2
CASAGGYGYEQYF	TGTGCCTCAGCAGGGGGATACGGTTACGAGCAGTACTTC	-	TRBD1	TRBV6-5	TRBJ2-7
CASGLVRETSGGYYEQYF	TGTGCTAGTGGTTTGGTAAGGGAGACTAGCGGGGGGTACTACGAGCAGTACTTC	-	TRBD2	TRBV12-5	TRBJ2-7
CASSQDRPSGTDTQYF	TGTGCCAGCAGCCAAGATCGGCCTAGCGGGACGGATACGCAGTATTTT	-	TRBD2	TRBV4-2	TRBJ2-3
CASSFMNSPLHF	TGTGCCAGCAGTTTTATGAATTCACCCCTCCACTTT	-	-	TRBV28	TRBJ1-6
CATSDLKDREAYEQYF	TGTGCCACCAGTGATTTAAAGGACAGGGAAGCCTACGAGCAGTACTTC	once	TRBD1	TRBV24-1	TRBJ2-7
CASSLGSQGVPYEQYF	TGTGCCAGCAGCTTAGGGTCCCAGGGGGTCCCCTACGAGCAGTACTTC	-	TRBD1	TRBV7-6	TRBJ2-7
CASSVAQGGETQYF	TGTGCCAGCAGCGTAGCTCAGGGTGGAGAGACCCAGTACTTC	-	-	TRBV9	TRBJ2-5
CATAGGPSGNTIYF	TGTGCCACCGCAGGGGGGCCCTCTGGAAACACCATATATTTT	-	TRBD1	TRBV10-3	TRBJ1-3
CASSPLLGAGGPYEQYF	TGTGCCAGCAGCCCTCTGTTGGGAGCGGGAGGGCCATACGAGCAGTACTTC	-	TRBD2	TRBV28	TRBJ2-7
CATSRDLLKREGTDTQYF	TGTGCCACCAGCAGAGACCTACTAAAGCGGGAGGGTACAGATACGCAGTATTTT	-	TRBD2	TRBV15	TRBJ2-3
CASSETGQNTEAFF	TGTGCCAGCAGCGAAACGGGACAAAACACTGAAGCTTTCTTT	-	-	TRBV7-8	TRBJ1-1
CASSLPLAGVGEQYF	TGTGCCAGCAGCTTACCCCTAGCGGGGGTTGGTGAGCAGTACTTC	-	TRBD2	TRBV7-2	TRBJ2-7
CASSRPGLAYSGANVLTF	TGTGCCAGCAGCAGACCGGGACTGGCCTACTCTGGGGCCAACGTCCTGACTTTC	-	-	TRBV5-4	TRBJ2-6
CASSPAGTGNYGYTF	TGTGCCAGCTCACCCGCCGGGACAGGGAACTATGGCTACACCTTC	-	TRBD1	TRBV18	TRBJ1-2
CASSQNRIGLNQPQHF	TGTGCCAGCAGCCAAAACAGGATCGGCCTTAATCAGCCCCAGCATTTT	-	-	TRBV3-1/TRBV3-2	TRBJ1-5
CATFTGETQYF	TGTGCCACCTTCACAGGGGAGACCCAGTACTTC	-	-	TRBV6-6	TRBJ2-5
CASSPRREVDNGYTF	TGTGCCAGCTCACCACGGCGGGAGGTGGATAATGGCTACACCTTC	few	-	TRBV18	TRBJ1-2
CASSRDRDKKLFF	TGTGCCAGTAGTCGGGACAGGGATAAAAAACTGTTTTTT	-	TRBD1	TRBV19	TRBJ1-4
CASSTQAGGETQYF	TGCGCCAGCAGCACCCAGGCGGGAGGAGAGACCCAGTACTTC	-	TRBD2	TRBV5-1	TRBJ2-5
CASSFFQGSEKLFF	TGTGCCAGCAGCTTCTTTCAGGGAAGTGAAAAACTGTTTTTT	-	-	TRBV7-8	TRBJ1-4
CASSPGMGAGEKLFF	TGTGCCAGCAGCCCAGGGATGGGGGCTGGAGAAAAACTGTTTTTT	-	-	TRBV7-9	TRBJ1-4
CASSELVYGYGYTF	TGTGCCAGCAGTGAATTGGTCTACGGCTATGGCTACACCTTC	-	-	TRBV6-1	TRBJ1-2
CASSWDFSYEQYF	TGTGCCAGCAGCTGGGACTTTTCCTACGAGCAGTACTTC	-	-	TRBV7-2	TRBJ2-7
CASNKQGAGNQPQHF	TGTGCCAGCAACAAACAGGGGGCCGGCAATCAGCCCCAGCATTTT	-	TRBD1	TRBV5-6	TRBJ1-5
CASSSTNRYNEQFF	TGTGCCAGCAGTTCGACAAACAGGTACAATGAGCAGTTCTTC	-	-	TRBV6-2/TRBV6-3	TRBJ2-1
CASRTGGNYGYTF	TGTGCCAGTCGGACAGGGGGAAACTATGGCTACACCTTC	-	TRBD1	TRBV2	TRBJ1-2
CASSQDLASGGVTDTQYF	TGTGCCAGCAGCCAAGATTTAGCCAGCGGGGGGGTCACAGATACGCAGTATTTT	-	TRBD2	TRBV3-1/TRBV3-2	TRBJ2-3
CATSRDSGGNTEAFF	TGTGCCACCAGCAGGGATTCCGGGGGTAACACTGAAGCTTTCTTT	many	-	TRBV15	TRBJ1-1
CASSLGTGDIYGYTF	TGTGCCAGCAGCTTGGGGACAGGGGATATCTATGGCTACACCTTC	-	TRBD1	TRBV5-4	TRBJ1-2
CASSYSGQGGETQYF	TGTGCCAGCAGTTATTCCGGACAGGGCGGGGAGACCCAGTACTTC	-	TRBD1	TRBV6-5	TRBJ2-5
CASSSFPVGQVDTEAFF	TGTGCCAGCAGCTCATTTCCTGTGGGACAGGTTGACACTGAAGCTTTCTTT	-	TRBD1	TRBV7-2	TRBJ1-1
CASSLTPGTGHYGYTF	TGTGCCAGCAGCCTTACCCCCGGGACAGGGCACTATGGCTACACCTTC	once	TRBD1	TRBV3-1/TRBV3-2	TRBJ1-2
CASRWETGGFTDTQYF	TGTGCCAGCAGATGGGAGACAGGGGGCTTCACAGATACGCAGTATTTT	-	TRBD1	TRBV27	TRBJ2-3
CASSDVLALGSEQYF	TGTGCCAGCAGTGATGTACTAGCGCTGGGCTCCGAGCAGTACTTC	-	TRBD2	TRBV6-2/TRBV6-3	TRBJ2-7
CASKSPKHSYEQYF	TGTGCCAGCAAGTCCCCCAAGCACTCCTACGAGCAGTACTTC	-	-	TRBV6-6	TRBJ2-7
CASSTTGGDEQYF	TGTGCCAGTAGTACTACAGGGGGCGATGAGCAGTACTTC	-	TRBD1	TRBV19	TRBJ2-7
CASSEAFGKTGAHNEQFF	TGTGCCAGCAGTGAAGCGTTCGGAAAGACAGGGGCGCACAATGAGCAGTTCTTC	-	TRBD1	TRBV6-1	TRBJ2-1
CAFTGVLSNQPQHF	TGTGCCTTTACAGGGGTACTTAGCAATCAGCCCCAGCATTTT	-	TRBD1	TRBV30	TRBJ1-5
CASSSEVAGANGQYF	TGTGCCAGCAGCTCCGAGGTAGCGGGGGCCAACGGGCAGTACTTC	-	TRBD2	TRBV7-2	TRBJ2-7